The 5 T cell receptor beta chains listed next were all sequenced from one sample in a study of blood T cell repertoires in COVID-19. Only in-frame clones appear in the TCRdb table, and some are missing; sequencing was by immunoSEQ multiplex PCR. The repertoire holds about 81,000 clones, with more than 80% as singletons. The specimen was peripheral blood. The receptors were gathered from a human donor in a cohort sampled during active COVID-19.

The genes are TRBV19 and TRBJ1-5; TRBD1 is a possible D gene (5 bases). V shed 3 bases and J shed 4 bases, with 10 bases lying between them. CDR3 size: 14 residues. Germline CDR1 is LNHDA and CDR2 is SQIVND (reference sequence). This chain's CDR3 is CASSIPGKNQPQHF. The DNA for the CDR3 is TGTGCCAGTAGTATCCCAGGGAAGAATCAGCCCCAGCATTTT.

The rearrangement uses TRBV7-9 and TRBJ2-2, with a weak D call TRBD1 (6 bases). Trimming removed 5 bases at V and 6 bases at J, with 28 bases between. The CDR3 totals 19 residues. Germline assignment: CDR1 SEHNR and CDR2 FQNEAQ (reference sequence). CDR3 sequence: CASSPRTAGSFNLAGELFF. The CDR3 DNA is TGTGCCAGCAGCCCCCGGACAGCCGGTTCCTTTAATTTGGCCGGGGAGCTGTTTTTT. Together with reference TRBV7-9 and TRBJ2-2, the CDR3 gives the full variable domain: DTGVSQNPRHKITKRGQNVTFRCDPISEHNRLYWYRQTLGQGPEFLTYFQNEAQLEKSRLLSDRFSAERPKGSFSTLEIQRTEQGDSAMYLCASSPRTAGSFNLAGELFFGEGSRLTVL.

The chain uses TRBV13 and TRBJ2-3; 8 bases align to TRBD2. The CDR3 is 15 amino acids. Germline-derived CDR1 and CDR2 are PRHDT and FYEKMQ (reference sequence). Unmatched junction bases numbered 7, after V lost 4 bases and J lost 4 bases. The CDR3 DNA reads as TGTGCCAGCAGCTCCGGGGGGGGTCGCGCAGATACGCAGTATTTT. This sequence encodes CASSSGGGRADTQYF.

The gene calls are TRBV6-6 and TRBJ1-3; 7 bases are a match to TRBD1. V shed 10 bases, J shed 2 bases, and the junction held 5 bases outside the gene matches. The CDR3 is 13 residues long. The V gene's germline CDR1 is MNHNY and CDR2 SVGAGI (reference sequence). The CDR3 region has the DNA TGTGCCACACGACAGGGCACTGGAAACACCATATATTTT. Translation gives CATRQGTGNTIYF.

This sequence joins TRBV14 and TRBJ1-1; the D is unclear. Germline assignment: CDR1 SGHDN and CDR2 FVKESK. The CDR3 loop spans 14 amino acids. Trimming removed 4 bases at V and 1 base at J, with 10 bases between. The CDR3 DNA reads TGTGCCAGCAGCCGAAACCATAGGAACACTGAAGCTTTCTTT. Translated, it gives CASSRNHRNTEAFF. The complete variable domain, with remaining parts taken from reference TRBV14 and TRBJ1-1, reads EAGVTQFPSHSVIEKGQTVTLRCDPISGHDNLYWYRRVMGKEIKFLLHFVKESKQDESGMPNNRFLAERTGGTYSTLKVQPAELEDSGVYFCASSRNHRNTEAFFGQGTRLTVV.